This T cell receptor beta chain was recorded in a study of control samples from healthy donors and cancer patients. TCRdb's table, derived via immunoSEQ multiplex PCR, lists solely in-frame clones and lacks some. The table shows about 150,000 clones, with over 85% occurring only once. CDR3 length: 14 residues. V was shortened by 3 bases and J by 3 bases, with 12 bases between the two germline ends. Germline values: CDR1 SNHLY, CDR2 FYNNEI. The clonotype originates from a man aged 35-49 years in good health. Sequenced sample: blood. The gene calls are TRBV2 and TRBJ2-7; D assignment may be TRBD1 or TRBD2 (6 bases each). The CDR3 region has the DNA TGTGCCAGCAGTGACACGGGGGCTGGCTACGAGCAGTACTTC. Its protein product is CASSDTGAGYEQYF. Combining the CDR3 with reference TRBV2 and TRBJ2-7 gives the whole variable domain EPEVTQTPSHQVTQMGQEVILRCVPISNHLYFYWYRQILGQKVEFLVSFYNNEISEKSEIFDDQFSVERPDGSNFTLKIRSTKLEDSAMYFCASSDTGAGYEQYFGPGTRLTVT.